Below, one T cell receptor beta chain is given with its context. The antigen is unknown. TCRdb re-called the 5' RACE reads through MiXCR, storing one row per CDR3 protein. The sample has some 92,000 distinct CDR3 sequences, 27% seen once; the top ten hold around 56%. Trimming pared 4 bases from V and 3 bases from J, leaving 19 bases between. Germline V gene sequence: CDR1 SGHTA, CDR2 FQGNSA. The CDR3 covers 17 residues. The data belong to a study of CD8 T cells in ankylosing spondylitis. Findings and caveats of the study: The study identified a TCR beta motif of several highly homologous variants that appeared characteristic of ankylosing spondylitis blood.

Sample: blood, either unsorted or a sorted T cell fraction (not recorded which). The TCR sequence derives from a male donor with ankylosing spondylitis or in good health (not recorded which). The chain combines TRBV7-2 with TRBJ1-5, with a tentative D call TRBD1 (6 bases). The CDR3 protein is CASSSSLGGRLNQPQHF. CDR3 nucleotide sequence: TGTGCCAGCAGCTCGTCCCTGGGGGGCAGGCTCAATCAGCCCCAGCATTTT. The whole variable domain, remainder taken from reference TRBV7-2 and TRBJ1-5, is GAGVSQSPSNKVTEKGKDVELRCDPISGHTALYWYRQSLGQGLEFLIYFQGNSAPDKSGLPSDRFSAERTGGSVSTLTIQRTQQEDSAVYLCASSSSLGGRLNQPQHFGDGTRLSIL.